A selection of T cell receptor beta chains follows, all from one sample in a study of post-analysis software for immune sequencing data. TCRdb fed the PCR reads into MiXCR, producing one record per CDR3 protein. The table has roughly 800,000 distinct CDR3 sequences, about half seen once. Material for sequencing was blood. These receptors were obtained from a girl aged 5 to 17 with multiple sclerosis. CDR3s include the opening cysteine and the closing phenylalanine or tryptophan. The D gene is left open where the match is weak. Clone size is shown for a subset of rows, as once, few, many or a class of expanded clone.

V	D	size	J	CDR3	DNA
TRBV12-3/TRBV12-4	NA	NA	TRBJ2-1	CASSTGHGHEQFF	TGTGCCAGCAGCACAGGTCATGGACATGAGCAGTTCTTC
TRBV12-3/TRBV12-4	TRBD2	NA	TRBJ2-1	CASSFSWAGGDNEQFF	TGTGCCAGCAGTTTTTCCTGGGCGGGAGGAGACAATGAGCAGTTCTTC
TRBV29-1	NA	few	TRBJ1-4	CSAAETGGGEKLFF	TGCAGCGCCGCTGAGACAGGAGGGGGTGAAAAACTGTTTTTT
TRBV6-6	TRBD2	once	TRBJ2-5	CASSHSSGGRETQYF	TGTGCCAGCAGTCACAGCTCGGGGGGGCGAGAGACCCAGTACTTC
TRBV7-3	NA	few	TRBJ2-6	CASSLYGANVLTF	TGTGCCAGCAGCTTATATGGGGCCAACGTCCTGACTTTC
TRBV9	NA	NA	TRBJ2-3	CASSGSGTDTQYF	TGTGCCAGCTCCGGTTCGGGCACAGATACGCAGTATTTT
TRBV24-1	NA	few	TRBJ2-3	CATSDPAGTDTQYF	TGTGCCACCAGTGATCCCGCAGGCACAGATACGCAGTATTTT
TRBV3-1	TRBD2	NA	TRBJ2-7	CASSQVPAGPHEQYF	TGTGCCAGCAGCCAAGTTCCAGCGGGACCTCACGAGCAGTACTTC
TRBV11-2	TRBD1	NA	TRBJ2-7	CASSLYLDRVSTYEQYF	TGTGCCAGCAGCTTGTATCTCGACAGGGTTAGTACCTACGAGCAGTACTTC
TRBV2	TRBD2	NA	TRBJ2-7	CASGTGLATYEQYF	TGTGCCAGCGGAACGGGACTAGCTACCTACGAGCAGTACTTC
TRBV27	TRBD1	few	TRBJ2-7	CASSGSWDSSYEQYF	TGTGCCAGCAGTGGCTCTTGGGACAGCTCCTACGAGCAGTACTTC
TRBV7-2	NA	NA	TRBJ1-6	CASSLVRIRDSPLHF	TGTGCCAGCAGCTTAGTGAGGATTCGGGATTCACCCCTCCACTTT
TRBV20-1	TRBD1	NA	TRBJ1-1	CSANRGSNTEAFF	TGCAGTGCTAACAGGGGTTCGAACACTGAAGCTTTCTTT
TRBV12-3/TRBV12-4	NA	NA	TRBJ2-7	CASSIARYEQYF	TGTGCCAGCAGCATCGCCAGATACGAGCAGTACTTC
TRBV7-8	NA	NA	TRBJ1-4	CASSFPGGETNEKLFF	TGTGCCAGCAGCTTCCCGGGGGGCGAAACTAATGAAAAACTGTTTTTT
TRBV15	NA	NA	TRBJ2-7	CATSRGTGPYEQYF	TGTGCCACCAGCCGGGGGACGGGGCCCTACGAGCAGTACTTC
TRBV20-1	TRBD2	few	TRBJ2-7	CSARVPLLAGGTNYEQYF	TGCAGTGCTAGAGTCCCCCTACTAGCGGGAGGAACAAACTACGAGCAGTACTTC
TRBV6-6	TRBD1	NA	TRBJ2-7	CASRHSRDRGYEQYF	TGTGCCAGCAGACACAGCCGGGACAGGGGGTACGAGCAGTACTTC
TRBV29-1	TRBD2	NA	TRBJ2-7	CSVMGLTSGRRSDEQYF	TGCAGCGTCATGGGCCTTACTAGCGGGAGGAGGTCGGACGAGCAGTACTTC
TRBV6-5	TRBD2	NA	TRBJ2-1	CASSYAMREKKYNEQFF	TGTGCCAGCAGTTATGCTATGCGGGAGAAAAAGTACAATGAGCAGTTCTTC
TRBV24-1	TRBD2	few	TRBJ2-3	CATSDPGGSYNEQYF	TGTGCCACCAGTGATCCGGGGGGATCCTACAATGAGCAGTATTTT
TRBV11-2	NA	NA	TRBJ2-7	CASSLLSVLASSDNEQYF	TGTGCCAGCAGCTTATTGTCCGTTCTAGCGAGCAGCGACAATGAGCAGTACTTC
TRBV20-1	NA	NA	TRBJ1-2	CSARDPNSRANYGYTF	TGCAGTGCTAGAGATCCCAACAGTAGAGCTAACTATGGCTACACCTTC
TRBV7-2	TRBD1	NA	TRBJ2-7	CASSPRGETGQHEQYF	TGTGCCAGCAGCCCCCGCGGTGAGACAGGGCAACACGAGCAGTACTTC
TRBV28	TRBD1	NA	TRBJ1-5	CASSFPDRGSNQPQHF	TGTGCCAGCAGTTTCCCCGACAGGGGGAGCAATCAGCCCCAGCATTTT
TRBV14	TRBD2	NA	TRBJ2-5	CASSQDHPAGASETQYF	TGTGCCAGCAGCCAAGATCACCCAGCGGGAGCCTCAGAGACCCAGTACTTC
TRBV24-1	NA	NA	TRBJ2-5	CTTSDWETQYF	TGTACCACCAGTGATTGGGAGACCCAGTACTTC
TRBV6-6	NA	NA	TRBJ2-7	CASSYLADYEQYF	TGTGCCAGCAGTTACTTAGCGGACTACGAGCAGTACTTC
TRBV18	NA	NA	TRBJ1-1	CASSPRGDRNTEAFF	TGTGCCAGCTCACCACGTGGGGACCGGAACACTGAAGCTTTCTTT
TRBV3-1	TRBD1	few	TRBJ1-1	CASSPTGDYTEAFF	TGTGCCAGCAGCCCGACAGGGGATTACACTGAAGCTTTCTTT
TRBV29-1	NA	few	TRBJ2-4	CSVESPGDKNIQYF	TGCAGCGTTGAGAGTCCCGGGGACAAAAACATTCAGTACTTC
TRBV20-1	NA	once	TRBJ1-6	CSARDWAKGNSPLHF	TGCAGTGCTAGAGATTGGGCAAAAGGGAATTCACCCCTCCACTTT
TRBV15	NA	few	TRBJ2-3	CATSIVGAGTQYF	TGTGCCACCAGCATTGTGGGGGCCGGTACGCAGTATTTT
TRBV7-9	NA	NA	TRBJ2-7	CASSLLDKYEQYF	TGTGCCAGCAGCTTACTGGACAAATACGAGCAGTACTTC
TRBV5-1	TRBD1	NA	TRBJ2-7	CAGSFTGTGYEQYF	TGCGCCGGCAGCTTCACAGGGACAGGGTACGAGCAGTACTTC
TRBV29-1	NA	once	TRBJ1-4	CSVEDWRPNGKLFF	TGCAGCGTTGAAGATTGGAGACCTAACGGAAAACTGTTTTTT
TRBV4-1	TRBD2	once	TRBJ2-1	CASSQELAGDGEQFF	TGCGCCAGCAGCCAAGAACTAGCGGGAGACGGTGAGCAGTTCTTC
TRBV12-3/TRBV12-4	NA	NA	TRBJ2-3	CASSSRGTPTDTQYF	TGTGCCAGCAGTTCTAGGGGGACCCCAACAGATACGCAGTATTTT
TRBV4-2	NA	NA	TRBJ1-2	CASSQDEGRGYTF	TGTGCCAGCAGCCAAGATGAAGGGCGGGGCTACACCTTC
TRBV20-1	TRBD2	NA	TRBJ2-7	CSARKASGYEQYF	TGCAGTGCTAGAAAGGCTAGCGGCTACGAGCAGTACTTC
TRBV5-6	NA	NA	TRBJ2-7	CASSRGTTYEQYF	TGTGCCAGCAGCAGGGGCACTACCTACGAGCAGTACTTC
TRBV12-3/TRBV12-4	TRBD2	few	TRBJ2-5	CASSPTSGLAGRQYF	TGTGCCAGCAGCCCTACGTCGGGACTAGCGGGACGCCAGTACTTC
TRBV7-8	NA	NA	TRBJ2-6	CASSPVSGANVPTF	TGTGCCAGCAGCCCCGTATCTGGGGCCAACGTCCCGACTTTC
TRBV4-1	NA	NA	TRBJ2-7	CASSQDQGRLYEQYF	TGCGCCAGCAGCCAAGATCAGGGCAGGCTCTACGAGCAGTACTTC
TRBV29-1	NA	few	TRBJ1-4	CSVEEGGEKLFF	TGCAGCGTTGAAGAGGGGGGTGAAAAACTGTTTTTT
TRBV20-1	NA	NA	TRBJ2-1	CSARMTTPGDEQFF	TGCAGTGCTAGGATGACCACCCCAGGGGATGAGCAGTTCTTC
TRBV7-9	TRBD2	NA	TRBJ2-1	CASSSPTSGKGNEQFF	TGTGCCAGCAGCTCCCCAACTAGCGGGAAAGGCAATGAGCAGTTCTTC
TRBV12-3/TRBV12-4	TRBD1	NA	TRBJ1-5	CASSNDRVSAQPQHF	TGTGCCAGCAGCAACGACAGGGTCTCAGCCCAGCCCCAGCATTTT
TRBV12-3/TRBV12-4	TRBD1	NA	TRBJ1-4	CASSPHRGTNEKRFF	TGTGCCAGCAGTCCCCACAGGGGTACTAATGAAAAACGGTTTTTT
TRBV25-1	TRBD1	NA	TRBJ2-1	CASSDPGPGAGGQYNEQFF	TGTGCCAGCAGTGACCCTGGCCCTGGGGCAGGGGGTCAGTACAATGAGCAGTTCTTC
TRBV9	NA	NA	TRBJ2-3	CASSPRPDSPPDTQYF	TGTGCCAGCAGCCCTCGGCCTGATTCTCCCCCAGATACGCAGTATTTT
TRBV6-5	NA	NA	TRBJ2-7	CASSYSGGPFYEQYF	TGTGCCAGCAGTTACTCGGGCGGACCATTCTACGAGCAGTACTTC
TRBV10-3	NA	few	TRBJ2-7	CAISESGPPYEQYF	TGTGCCATCAGTGAGAGCGGACCCCCCTACGAGCAGTACTTC
TRBV11-2	NA	NA	TRBJ1-1	CASSLRVWGTEAFF	TGTGCCAGCAGCTTAAGGGTGTGGGGCACTGAAGCTTTCTTT
TRBV7-2	TRBD2	NA	TRBJ2-1	CASKMGLAGYEETQFF	TGTGCCAGCAAAATGGGACTAGCGGGGTACGAAGAGACCCAGTTCTTC
TRBV5-1	NA	few	TRBJ2-7	CASSQVAGAHEQYF	TGCGCCAGCAGCCAAGTGGCAGGGGCCCACGAGCAGTACTTC
TRBV29-1	NA	NA	TRBJ2-1	CSGSQGDYNEQFF	TGCAGCGGCTCTCAGGGAGACTACAATGAGCAGTTCTTC
TRBV6-1	NA	NA	TRBJ2-1	CASSPGRATDPYNEQFF	TGTGCCAGCAGCCCCGGCAGGGCCACCGACCCCTACAATGAGCAGTTCTTC
TRBV10-3	NA	NA	TRBJ2-1	CAIRADGPNLQNEQFF	TGTGCCATCAGAGCCGACGGACCGAACCTTCAAAATGAGCAGTTCTTC
TRBV29-1	TRBD1	NA	TRBJ1-4	CSARDRGYEKRFF	TGCAGCGCACGGGACAGGGGGTACGAAAAACGGTTTTTT